This T cell receptor beta chain was captured in a study of OX40 agonist ivuxolimab in advanced cancers. Overall study context: Of the participants, roughly 40% had some prior anti-PD-1, anti-PD-L1 or anti-CTLA-4 therapy, which was allowed. The study, taken as a whole, reports: More expanded clones were seen, on average, in CD8+ T cells than in CD4+. Not determined was the antigen specificity of the expanded peripheral T cells.

The method was immunoSEQ multiplex PCR; TCRdb's version includes in-frame clones alone and lacks a portion of them. The sample includes approximately 69,000 clones, approximately 86% of them seen just once. The V gene's germline CDR1 is WSHSY and CDR2 SAAADI. This CDR3 is 13 amino acids long. V dropped 8 bases and J dropped 5; count of bases not matched to a gene: 8. Cycle 7 day 1, cycle 4 day 1, and baseline were the timepoints at which blood was sampled. As to this clone: Its matching antigen is unknown.

The sequencing used CD4+ or CD8+ T cells sorted from blood, collected in a trial of the OX40 agonist ivuxolimab. The TCR originated in an adult with an advanced solid tumor such as melanoma, head and neck, liver or kidney cancer. V is TRBV10-2 and J is TRBJ2-5; 7 nucleotides align to TRBD1. The DNA for the CDR3 is TGCGCCAGCCGACAGGGAAGTTTGGAGACCCAGTACTTC. Protein product: CASRQGSLETQYF.